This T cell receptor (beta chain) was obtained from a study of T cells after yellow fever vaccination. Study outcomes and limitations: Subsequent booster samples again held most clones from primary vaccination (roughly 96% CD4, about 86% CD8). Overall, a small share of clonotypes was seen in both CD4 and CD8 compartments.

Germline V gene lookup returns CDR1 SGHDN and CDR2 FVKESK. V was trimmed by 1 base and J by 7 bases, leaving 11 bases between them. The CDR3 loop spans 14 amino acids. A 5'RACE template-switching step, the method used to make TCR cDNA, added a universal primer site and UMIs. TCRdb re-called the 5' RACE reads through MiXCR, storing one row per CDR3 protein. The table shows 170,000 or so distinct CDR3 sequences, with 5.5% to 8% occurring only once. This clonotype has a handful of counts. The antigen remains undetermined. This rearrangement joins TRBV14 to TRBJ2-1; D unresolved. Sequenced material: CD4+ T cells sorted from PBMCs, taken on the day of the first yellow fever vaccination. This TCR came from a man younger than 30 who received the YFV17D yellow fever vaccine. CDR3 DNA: TGTGCCAGCAGCCAAGGGATTAGCTGGAATGAGCAGTTCTTC. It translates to CASSQGISWNEQFF. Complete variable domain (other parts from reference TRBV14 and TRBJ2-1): EAGVTQFPSHSVIEKGQTVTLRCDPISGHDNLYWYRRVMGKEIKFLLHFVKESKQDESGMPNNRFLAERTGGTYSTLKVQPAELEDSGVYFCASSQGISWNEQFFGPGTRLTVL.